These 7 T cell receptor beta chains were all obtained from the same sample, sequenced in a study of blood T cell repertoires in COVID-19. Clones were read by immunoSEQ multiplex PCR, and TCRdb kept only the in-frame ones, dropping some. This repertoire shows tens of thousands of clones, around nine tenths found once; its top ten account for roughly 6.3%. The sequencing sample was made of peripheral blood. The receptors derive from a human donor in a cohort sampled during active COVID-19.

The gene calls are TRBV10-3 and TRBJ2-3, with 12 bases fitting TRBD2. V lost 5 bases, J lost 3 bases, and 6 bases stayed unmatched. The germline gives CDR1 ENHRY, CDR2 SYGVKD. The CDR3 is 16 residues long. The CDR3 DNA follows: TGTGCCATCAGTTTCCTAGCGGGAGGGCCTACAGATACGCAGTATTTT. Encoded protein: CAISFLAGGPTDTQYF.

The genes are TRBV6-5 and TRBJ1-1; TRBD1 might be the D (6 bases). The CDR3 contains 13 residues. Germline V gives CDR1 MNHEY, CDR2 SVGAGI. Deletions cut 6 bases from V and 4 bases from J, with 12 bases between. The CDR3 DNA reads TGTGCCAGCAGCTCCACAGGGACCACTGAAGCTTTCTTT. Protein: CASSSTGTTEAFF.

The chain employs TRBV19 and TRBJ2-1; 9 positions agree with TRBD1. Trimming removed 0 bases from V and 8 bases from J; junction bases left unmatched: 5. This CDR3 has 15 amino acids. Germline loops: CDR1 LNHDA, CDR2 SQIVND (reference sequence). The CDR3 loop reads CASSIDGTGYDEQFF. The CDR3 DNA is TGTGCCAGTAGTATAGATGGGACAGGGTACGATGAGCAGTTCTTC.

The V gene is TRBV4-2, the J gene TRBJ2-3; 11 nucleotides match TRBD2. Germline CDR1 LGHNA, CDR2 YNFKEQ. The trim removed 0 bases at V and 2 bases at J, leaving 10 bases unmatched. The CDR3 is 19 residues long. The CDR3 loop is CASSQDPAGSGGVTDTQYF. DNA of the CDR3: TGTGCCAGCAGCCAAGACCCGGCGGGTAGCGGGGGGGTCACAGATACGCAGTATTTT.

This chain joins TRBV12-5 and TRBJ2-3, with 12 bases fitting TRBD2. Unmatched junction bases numbered 19, after V lost 4 bases and J lost 2 bases. This CDR3 is 21 amino acids long. Looked up from germline, CDR1 is LGHNT and CDR2 is FRNRAP. CDR3 in amino acids: CASGSTGYSNRLAGATDTQYF. CDR3 sequence (DNA): TGTGCTAGTGGTTCTACCGGATATTCTAACAGACTAGCGGGGGCCACAGATACGCAGTATTTT. Together with reference TRBV12-5 and TRBJ2-3, the CDR3 gives the full variable domain: DARVTQTPRHKVTEMGQEVTMRCQPILGHNTVFWYRQTMMQGLELLAYFRNRAPLDDSGMPKDRFSAEMPDATLATLKIQPSEPRDSAVYFCASGSTGYSNRLAGATDTQYFGPGTRLTVL.

The chain carries TRBV5-1 and TRBJ1-1; 7 positions match TRBD1. The CDR3 totals 14 residues. Trimming removed 4 bases from V and 1 base from J; junction bases left unmatched: 4. Germline loops: CDR1 SGHRS, CDR2 YFSETQ. The DNA for the CDR3 is TGCGCCAGCAGCCGGACAGGCCCGAACACTGAAGCTTTCTTT. This codes for CASSRTGPNTEAFF.

The chain couples TRBV2 to TRBJ2-5; 11 nucleotides line up with TRBD2. J lost 0 bases, V lost 6 bases, and 9 bases had no gene match. This CDR3 contains 17 residues. Per germline, CDR1 SNHLY and CDR2 FYNNEI. The CDR3 bases are TGTGCCAGCAGGGGTTGGGAGGGACTAGCGGACCAAGAGACCCAGTACTTC. It translates to CASRGWEGLADQETQYF.